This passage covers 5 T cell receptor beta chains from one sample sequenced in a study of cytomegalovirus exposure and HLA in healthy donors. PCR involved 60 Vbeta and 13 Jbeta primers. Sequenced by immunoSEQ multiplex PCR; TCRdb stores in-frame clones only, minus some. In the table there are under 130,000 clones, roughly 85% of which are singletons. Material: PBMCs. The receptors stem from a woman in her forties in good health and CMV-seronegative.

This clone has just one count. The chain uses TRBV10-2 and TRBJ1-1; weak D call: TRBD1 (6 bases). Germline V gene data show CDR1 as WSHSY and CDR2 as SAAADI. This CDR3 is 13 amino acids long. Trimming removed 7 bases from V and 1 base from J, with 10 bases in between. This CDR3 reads CASIGQRNTEAFF. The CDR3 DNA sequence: TGCGCCAGCATAGGACAGAGGAACACTGAAGCTTTCTTT.

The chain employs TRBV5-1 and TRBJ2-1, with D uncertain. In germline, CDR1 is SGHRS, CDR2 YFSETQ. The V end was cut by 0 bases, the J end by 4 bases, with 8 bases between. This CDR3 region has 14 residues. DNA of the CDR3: TGCGCCAGCAGCTTGGAAGCAGGATACAATGAGCAGTTCTTC. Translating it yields CASSLEAGYNEQFF. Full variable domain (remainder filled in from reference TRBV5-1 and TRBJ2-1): KAGVTQTPRYLIKTRGQQVTLSCSPISGHRSVSWYQQTPGQGLQFLFEYFSETQRNKGNFPGRFSGRQFSNSRSEMNVSTLELGDSALYLCASSLEAGYNEQFFGPGTRLTVL.

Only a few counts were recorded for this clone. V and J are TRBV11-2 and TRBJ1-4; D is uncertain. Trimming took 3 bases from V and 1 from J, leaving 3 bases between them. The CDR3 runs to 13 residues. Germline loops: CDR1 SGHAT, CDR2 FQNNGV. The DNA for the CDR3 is TGTGCCAGCAGCTTCGGAACTAATGAAAAACTGTTTTTT. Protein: CASSFGTNEKLFF.

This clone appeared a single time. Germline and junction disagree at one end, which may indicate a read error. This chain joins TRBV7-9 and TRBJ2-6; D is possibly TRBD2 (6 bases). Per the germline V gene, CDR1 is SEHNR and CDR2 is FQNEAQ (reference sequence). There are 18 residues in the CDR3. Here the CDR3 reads CSSSLVVTSSSGANVLTF. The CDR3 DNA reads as TGTTCCAGCAGCTTAGTTGTGACTAGTAGTTCTGGGGCCAACGTCCTGACTTTC.

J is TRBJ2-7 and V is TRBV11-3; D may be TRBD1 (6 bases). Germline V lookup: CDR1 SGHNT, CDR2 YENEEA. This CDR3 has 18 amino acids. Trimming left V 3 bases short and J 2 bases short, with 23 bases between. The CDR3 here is CASSFGRGLNNNPYEQYF. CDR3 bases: TGTGCCAGCAGCTTTGGCAGGGGCCTCAACAATAATCCCTACGAGCAGTACTTC.